This T cell receptor beta chain comes out of a study of T cells in Graves' hyperthyroidism and ophthalmopathy. Study-level findings and limits: Also found in blood were most expanded thyroid clonotypes above 0.001.

There were TCR beta CDR3 regions amplified from RNA transcripts. TCR CDR3 underwent first-round RT-PCR with the HTBI primer set. MiXCR, run by TCRdb on the multiplex PCR reads, gives a single entry per CDR3 protein. This sample has 500,000 to 750,000 distinct CDR3 sequences, with around 42% found just once. The CDR3 totals 14 residues. Looked up from germline, CDR1 is GTSNPN and CDR2 is SVGIG (reference sequence). The trim removed 5 bases at V and 5 bases at J, leaving 8 bases unmatched. Each patient was aged 18 to 65 and had newly diagnosed hyperthyroidism of under 2 months' duration. Patients showing uncontrolled infection, other autoimmune disease, pregnancy or lactation were ineligible. Diagnostic assessment was based on clinical symptoms, serum thyroxine and TRAb, thyroid ultrasound and orbital computed tomography. This clonotype came up a few times. Its antigen is currently unknown.

The TCR originated in a woman under 30 with Graves' hyperthyroidism. The rearrangement joins TRBV30 to TRBJ2-2; TRBD1 matches 7 bases. The specimen was peripheral blood or thyroid tissue (not recorded which). This chain's CDR3 is CAWDLTGITGELFF. In DNA form, the CDR3 reads TGTGCCTGGGATCTGACAGGGATAACCGGGGAGCTGTTTTTT.